The source of this TCR beta chain is a study of blood T cell repertoires in COVID-19. Profiled with immunoSEQ multiplex PCR; TCRdb holds only in-frame clones, not every one. The sample carries 130,000 to 150,000 clones, roughly 88% recorded once. Germline V gives CDR1 SEHNR, CDR2 FQNEAQ (reference sequence). CDR3 length: 18 residues. Losses at the gene ends were 6 bases for V and 8 bases for J; bases not matched to a gene: 16. The chain has TRBV7-9 and TRBJ2-1; 13 bases line up with TRBD2. The origin of this receptor is a man in his 70s with acute or convalescent COVID-19. The sequencing sample was made of peripheral blood. CDR3 loop: CASSPVPTSGRAGHEQFF. The CDR3 nucleotides read TGTGCCAGCAGTCCAGTCCCCACTAGCGGGAGGGCCGGGCATGAGCAGTTCTTC.